Shown below are 14 T cell receptor beta chains from a single sample sequenced in a study of blood T cell repertoires in COVID-19 (dated by TCRdb to between 2020 and 2021). Library method: the immunoSEQ multiplex PCR assay. Not all clones reach the TCRdb copy of this immuneACCESS table, which keeps in-frame sequences only. Checked studies attribute under half of the gap to unresolved V genes and leave the rest unexplained. Recorded for this sample are 470,000 or so clones; 70% to 90% of them occurred a single time. Approximately 2% of the sample comes from the top ten. Sequencing was performed on PBMCs or T cells enriched from blood (not recorded which). The receptors come from a woman under 30 with acute COVID-19.

The table lists this clone with a count of one. The chain combines TRBV14 with TRBJ2-1, with 8 bases fitting TRBD1. The CDR3 totals 17 residues. Germline V gives CDR1 SGHDN, CDR2 FVKESK. Trimming at V came to 3 bases and at J to 8 bases, leaving 15 bases not matched to a gene. CDR3 DNA: TGTGCCAGCAGCCAGACCCGGGACAGGCGAGCCCTCGATGAGCAGTTCTTC. It encodes CASSQTRDRRALDEQFF.

The genes are TRBV15 and TRBJ2-1; 10 positions agree with TRBD1. V trimming: 5 bases; J trimming: 7 bases; junction bases outside the gene matches: 11. Germline values: CDR1 LNHNV, CDR2 YYDKDF (reference sequence). The CDR3 has 16 residues. CDR3: CATSEVPGQGPNEQFF. CDR3 sequence (DNA): TGTGCCACCAGCGAGGTTCCGGGACAGGGGCCTAATGAGCAGTTCTTC.

This clone was counted at least ten times. The chain links TRBV11-2 to TRBJ2-3; D possibly corresponds to TRBD2 (5 bases). CDR1 is SGHAT, CDR2 FQNNGV, per germline. V shed 3 bases and J shed 3 bases, with 19 bases lying between them. The CDR3 has 17 amino acids. This CDR3 reads CASSFPSTGKRTDTQYF. CDR3 bases: TGTGCCAGCAGCTTCCCATCAACCGGGAAAAGAACAGATACGCAGTATTTT.

The chain links TRBV6-4 to TRBJ1-1, with D perhaps matching TRBD1 (6 bases). Germline V gene lookup returns CDR1 MRHNA and CDR2 SNTAGT. V lost 7 bases, J lost 14 bases, and 8 bases lay in between. CDR3 length: 8 amino acids. Here the CDR3 reads CASTGVFF. Here the CDR3 DNA reads TGTGCCAGCACAGGGGTGTTCTTT.

CDR3: CASSKMTSGPYGTDTQYF. In DNA, the CDR3 is TGTGCCAGCAGTAAAATGACTAGCGGACCCTATGGCACAGATACGCAGTATTTT. The chain employs TRBV7-9 and TRBJ2-3; 9 nucleotides agree with TRBD2. V shed 6 bases, J shed 1 base, and the junction held 14 bases outside the gene matches. Germline-derived CDR1 and CDR2 are SEHNR and FQNEAQ (reference sequence). This CDR3 spans 18 amino acids.

This chain connects TRBV11-2 to TRBJ2-7; 10 bases map to TRBD1. With 1 base clipped from V and 6 bases from J, the junction kept 6 bases outside the gene matches. Germline assignment: CDR1 SGHAT and CDR2 FQNNGV. The CDR3 covers 15 residues. This CDR3 is CASSLAGQGFSEQYF. DNA of the CDR3: TGTGCCAGCAGCTTAGCGGGACAGGGGTTTTCCGAGCAGTACTTC.

CDR3: CAWGLRENTEAFF. The CDR3 nucleotides read TGTGCCTGGGGCCTCCGGGAGAACACTGAAGCTTTCTTT. J is TRBJ1-1 and V is TRBV30; D gene unclear. Germline V gene lookup returns CDR1 GTSNPN and CDR2 SVGIG (reference sequence). CDR3 size: 13 residues. With 5 bases removed from V and 1 base from J, the gap between germline ends came to 11 bases.

The rearrangement uses TRBV5-1 and TRBJ2-1; 8 bases map to TRBD2. The CDR3 extends over 12 amino acids. Germline values: CDR1 SGHRS, CDR2 YFSETQ. J was trimmed by 9 bases and V by 4 bases; bases with no gene match: 3. CDR3 residues: CASSETSVEQFF. The CDR3 DNA follows: TGCGCCAGCAGCGAGACTAGCGTTGAGCAGTTCTTC.

This clone was picked up one time. The genes are TRBV7-2 and TRBJ2-1; D is ambiguous. The CDR3 spans 14 residues. Germline V gene data show CDR1 as SGHTA and CDR2 as FQGNSA. Trimming removed 0 bases from V and 4 bases from J, with 7 bases in between. CDR3 region: CASSLAGRYNEQFF. The CDR3, as DNA: TGTGCCAGCAGCTTAGCCGGCAGGTACAATGAGCAGTTCTTC.

This clone occurred a few times. This sequence joins TRBV19 and TRBJ2-2; 9 nucleotides match TRBD2. The CDR3 covers 15 residues. Trimming cost V 7 bases and J 4 bases; bases outside gene matches: 7. CDR1 is LNHDA, CDR2 SQIVND, per germline (reference sequence). Here the CDR3 reads CASIKRGAGTGELFF. The CDR3 nucleotides read TGTGCCAGTATAAAGCGGGGGGCGGGCACCGGGGAGCTGTTTTTT.

The chain links TRBV5-5 to TRBJ1-1; D not certain. Germline V gene lookup returns CDR1 SGHKS and CDR2 YYEKEE (reference sequence). This CDR3 is built from 16 residues. V dropped 2 bases and J dropped 1 base, with 15 bases sitting between them. CDR3 bases: TGTGCCAGCAGCTTCCGGTTGCGTACCCAGAACACTGAAGCTTTCTTT. Translated, it gives CASSFRLRTQNTEAFF.

The chain uses TRBV27 and TRBJ1-6; maybe TRBD1 (6 bases). The ends were cut back, 5 bases at V and 5 bases at J, with 7 bases in the middle. The length of the CDR3 is 13 residues. Germline-derived CDR1 and CDR2 are MNHEY and SMNVEV (reference sequence). CDR3 DNA: TGTGCCAGCAGTCGGACAGATAATTCACCCCTCCACTTT. Translation: CASSRTDNSPLHF.

The chain has TRBV6-5 and TRBJ2-3; weak D call: TRBD1 (5 bases). Deletions cut 2 bases from V and 5 bases from J, with 5 bases between. The length of the CDR3 is 12 residues. The germline V gene has CDR1 MNHEY and CDR2 SVGAGI. The CDR3 here is CASSYTGDTQYF. CDR3 nucleotides: TGTGCCAGCAGTTACACAGGAGATACGCAGTATTTT.

The chain combines TRBV3-1 (or the pseudogene TRBV3-2) with TRBJ1-2, with D tentatively TRBD1 (5 bases). Germline lookup yields CDR1 LGHDT and CDR2 YNNKEL (reference sequence). Trimming pared 4 bases from V and 8 bases from J, leaving 8 bases between. This CDR3 contains 11 residues. CDR3 region: CASSRAGGYTF. DNA of the CDR3: TGTGCCAGCAGCCGTGCAGGGGGCTACACCTTC.